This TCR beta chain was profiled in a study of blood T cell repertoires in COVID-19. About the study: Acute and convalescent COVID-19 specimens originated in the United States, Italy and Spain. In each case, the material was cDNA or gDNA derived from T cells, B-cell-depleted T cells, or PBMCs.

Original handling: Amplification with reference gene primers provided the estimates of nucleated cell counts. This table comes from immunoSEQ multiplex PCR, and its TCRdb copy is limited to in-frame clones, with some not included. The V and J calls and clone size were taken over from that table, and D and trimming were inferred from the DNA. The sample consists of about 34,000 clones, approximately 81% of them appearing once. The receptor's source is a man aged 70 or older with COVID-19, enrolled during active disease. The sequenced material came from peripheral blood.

CDR3 region: CASSLGHGVGEAFF. The CDR3 DNA follows: TGTGCCAGCAGCTTAGGGCACGGGGTAGGCGAAGCTTTCTTT. The chain combines TRBV7-6 with TRBJ1-1; D not certain. Per the germline V gene, CDR1 is SGHVS and CDR2 is FNYEAQ. The CDR3 extends over 14 amino acids. Trimming took off 1 base at V and 8 bases at J, with 14 bases between the two ends.